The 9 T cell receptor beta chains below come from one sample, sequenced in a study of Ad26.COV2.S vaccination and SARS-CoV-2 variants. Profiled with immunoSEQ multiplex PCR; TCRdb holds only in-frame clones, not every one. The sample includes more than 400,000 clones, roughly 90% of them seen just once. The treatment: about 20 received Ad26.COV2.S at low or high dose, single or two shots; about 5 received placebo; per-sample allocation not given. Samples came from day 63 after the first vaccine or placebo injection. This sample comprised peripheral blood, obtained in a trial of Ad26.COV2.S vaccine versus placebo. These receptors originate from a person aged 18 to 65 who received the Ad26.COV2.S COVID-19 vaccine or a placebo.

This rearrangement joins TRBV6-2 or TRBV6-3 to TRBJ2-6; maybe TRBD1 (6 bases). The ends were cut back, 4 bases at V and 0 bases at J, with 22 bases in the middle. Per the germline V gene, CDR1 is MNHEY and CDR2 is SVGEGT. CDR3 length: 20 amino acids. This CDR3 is CASSSDRPEVTYSGANVLTF. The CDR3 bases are TGTGCCAGCAGTTCCGACAGGCCGGAGGTAACCTACTCTGGGGCCAACGTCCTGACTTTC.

CDR3 protein: CASSVELSGGANNEQFF. CDR3 DNA: TGTGCCAGCAGCGTAGAATTATCTGGGGGGGCGAACAATGAGCAGTTCTTC. The rearrangement joins TRBV9 to TRBJ2-1; possible D gene TRBD2, 7 bases. This CDR3 is built from 17 residues. The germline CDR1 and CDR2 sequences are SGDLS and YYNGEE. The germline V and J ends were trimmed by 0 bases and 5 bases, with 18 bases remaining between them.

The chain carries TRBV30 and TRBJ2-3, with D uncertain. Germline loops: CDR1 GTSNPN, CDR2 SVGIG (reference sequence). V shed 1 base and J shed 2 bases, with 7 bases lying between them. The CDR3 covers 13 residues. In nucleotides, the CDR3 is TGTGCCTGGAGTGGACCAAACACAGATACGCAGTATTTT. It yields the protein CAWSGPNTDTQYF.

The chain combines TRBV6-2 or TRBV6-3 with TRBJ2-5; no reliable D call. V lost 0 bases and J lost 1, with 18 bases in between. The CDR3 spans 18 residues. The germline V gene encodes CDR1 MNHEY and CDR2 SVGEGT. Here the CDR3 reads CASSYSVFLLKRQETQYF. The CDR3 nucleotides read TGTGCCAGCAGTTACTCGGTCTTCTTACTCAAGCGCCAAGAGACCCAGTACTTC.

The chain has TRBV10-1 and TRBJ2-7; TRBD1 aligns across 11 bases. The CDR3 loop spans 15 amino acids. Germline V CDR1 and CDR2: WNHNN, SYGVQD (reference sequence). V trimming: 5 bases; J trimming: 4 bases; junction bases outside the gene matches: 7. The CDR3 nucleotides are TGCGCCAGCAGTTCTGGACAGGGGGCATGGTACGAGCAGTACTTC. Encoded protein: CASSSGQGAWYEQYF.

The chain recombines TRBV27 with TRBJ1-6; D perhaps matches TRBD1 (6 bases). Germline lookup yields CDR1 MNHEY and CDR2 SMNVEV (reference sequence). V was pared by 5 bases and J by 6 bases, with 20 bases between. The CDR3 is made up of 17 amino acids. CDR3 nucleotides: TGTGCCAGCAGTCCGGAACGACAGGCCGGGCTTAATTCACCCCTCCACTTT. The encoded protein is CASSPERQAGLNSPLHF.

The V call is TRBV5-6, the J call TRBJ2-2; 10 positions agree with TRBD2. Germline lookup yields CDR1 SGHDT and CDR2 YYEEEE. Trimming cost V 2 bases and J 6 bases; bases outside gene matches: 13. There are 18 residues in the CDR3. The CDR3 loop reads CASSFPLAGDYGAGELFF. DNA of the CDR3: TGTGCCAGCAGCTTTCCCCTAGCGGGGGACTATGGGGCCGGGGAGCTGTTTTTT.

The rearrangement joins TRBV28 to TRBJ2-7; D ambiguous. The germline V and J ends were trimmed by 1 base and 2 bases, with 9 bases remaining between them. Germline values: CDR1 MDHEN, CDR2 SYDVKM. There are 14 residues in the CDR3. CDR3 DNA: TGTGCCAGCAGTTTATCCTGGGGTCCCTACGAGCAGTACTTC. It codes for CASSLSWGPYEQYF.

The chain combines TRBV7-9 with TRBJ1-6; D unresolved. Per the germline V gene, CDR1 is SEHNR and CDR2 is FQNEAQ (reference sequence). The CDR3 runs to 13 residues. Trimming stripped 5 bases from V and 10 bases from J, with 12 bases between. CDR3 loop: CASSLSGKSPLHF. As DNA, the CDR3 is TGTGCCAGCAGCCTTAGTGGAAAATCACCCCTCCACTTT.